This entry features one TCR beta chain sequence. Its antigen is not known. The sequenced cases were selected for having the highest brain T cell transcript signatures. At least one anti-epileptic drug was given before surgery. This sample is drawn from a study of brain T cells in children with intractable seizures. The table came from immunoSEQ multiplex PCR; TCRdb's copy has only in-frame clones and leaves some out. The data contain about 80,000 clones, 91% of them singletons. This CDR3 has 12 residues. V lost 6 bases and J lost 8, with 13 bases in between. Regarding the study as a whole: Pre-surgery blood may have been undersampled, hiding some clones.

The rearrangement joins TRBV12-3 or TRBV12-4 to TRBJ1-2, with D tentatively TRBD1 (5 bases). The source is a girl aged 2 to 10 with Rasmussen encephalitis and intractable seizures. Sequenced here: peripheral blood, sampled at surgery. CDR3 in amino acids: CASRAGWDGYTF. CDR3 DNA: TGTGCCAGCAGGGCAGGGTGGGACGGCTACACCTTC.